This T cell receptor beta chain was found in a study of neoadjuvant nivolumab and ipilimumab in lung cancer. Regarding the study as a whole: TCR sequencing covered a small number of samples.

CDR1 and CDR2 from the germline V gene are SGHNT and YYREEE (reference sequence). V lost 2 bases, J lost 8 bases, and 10 bases lay in between. The CDR3 extends over 12 amino acids. Method: immunoSEQ multiplex PCR; TCRdb's copy keeps in-frame clones and lacks some. The sample gives about 20,000 clones, 76% of which show up once; over 6% is in the top ten. By frequency in the sample, this clone is medium-sized (0.01 to 0.1%). Its target is unknown. In the same sample, other DNA sequences code for this CDR3. Material: tumor tissue, obtained after neoadjuvant nivolumab, alone or with ipilimumab, at or shortly before surgery. The chain links TRBV5-4 to TRBJ1-1; D possibly corresponds to TRBD1 (6 bases). The sequence derives from an adult with non-small cell lung cancer. CDR3 in DNA: TGTGCCAGCAGCTTAGCAGGGGAAGAAGCTTTCTTT. Encoded protein: CASSLAGEEAFF. Filled out from reference TRBV5-4 and TRBJ1-1, the complete variable domain reads ETGVTQSPTHLIKTRGQQVTLRCSSQSGHNTVSWYQQALGQGPQFIFQYYREEENGRGNFPPRFSGLQFPNYSSELNVNALELDDSALYLCASSLAGEEAFFGQGTRLTVV.